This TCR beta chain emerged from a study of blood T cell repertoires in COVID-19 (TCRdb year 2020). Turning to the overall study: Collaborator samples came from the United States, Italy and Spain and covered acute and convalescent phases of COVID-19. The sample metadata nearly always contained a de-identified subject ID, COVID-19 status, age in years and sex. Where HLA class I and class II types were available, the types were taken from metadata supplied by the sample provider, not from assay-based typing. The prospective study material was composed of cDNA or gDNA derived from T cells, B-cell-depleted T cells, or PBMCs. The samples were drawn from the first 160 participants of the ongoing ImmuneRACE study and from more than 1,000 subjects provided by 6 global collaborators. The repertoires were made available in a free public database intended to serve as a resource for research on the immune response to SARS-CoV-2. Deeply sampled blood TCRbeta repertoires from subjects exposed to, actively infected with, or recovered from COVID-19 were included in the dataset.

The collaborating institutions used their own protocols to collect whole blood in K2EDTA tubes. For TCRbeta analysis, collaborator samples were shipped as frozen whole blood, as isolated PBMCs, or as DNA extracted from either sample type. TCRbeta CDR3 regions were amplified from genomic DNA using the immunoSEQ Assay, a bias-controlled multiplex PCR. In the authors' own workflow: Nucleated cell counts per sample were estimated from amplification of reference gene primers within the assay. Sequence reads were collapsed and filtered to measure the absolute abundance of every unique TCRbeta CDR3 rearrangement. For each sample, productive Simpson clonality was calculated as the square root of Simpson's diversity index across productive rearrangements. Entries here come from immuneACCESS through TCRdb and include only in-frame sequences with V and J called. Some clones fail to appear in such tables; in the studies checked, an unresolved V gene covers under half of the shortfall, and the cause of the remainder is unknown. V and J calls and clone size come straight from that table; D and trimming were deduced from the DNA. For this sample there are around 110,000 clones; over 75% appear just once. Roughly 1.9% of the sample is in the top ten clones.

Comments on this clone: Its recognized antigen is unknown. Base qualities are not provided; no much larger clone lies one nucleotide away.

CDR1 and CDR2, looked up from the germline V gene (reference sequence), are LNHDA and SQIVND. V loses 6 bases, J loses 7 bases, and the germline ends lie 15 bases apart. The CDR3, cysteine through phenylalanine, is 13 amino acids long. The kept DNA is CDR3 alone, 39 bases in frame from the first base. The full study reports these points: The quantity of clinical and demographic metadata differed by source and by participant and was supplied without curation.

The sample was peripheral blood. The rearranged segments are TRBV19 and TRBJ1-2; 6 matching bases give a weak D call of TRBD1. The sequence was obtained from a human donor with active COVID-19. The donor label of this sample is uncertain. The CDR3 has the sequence CASSLRGAVGYTF. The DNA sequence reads TGTGCCAGTAGCCTCCGGGGGGCGGTTGGCTACACCTTC.